One TCR beta chain is described in this entry. This clone was detected only a few times. The antigen this receptor binds is unknown. No per-base quality is available; no much larger clone lies one base away. TCRbeta CDR3 regions were amplified from genomic DNA using the immunoSEQ Assay, a bias-controlled multiplex PCR. For the original study's pipeline: The number of nucleated cells in each sample was estimated from the amplification of reference gene primers within the assay. To quantify the absolute abundance of each unique TCRbeta CDR3 rearrangement, sequence reads were collapsed and filtered. Productive Simpson clonality was computed per sample as the square root of Simpson's diversity index over productive rearrangements. TCRdb provides this immuneACCESS table in a form limited to in-frame rearrangements. Some clones are lacking; in checked studies, under half of them reflect an unresolved V gene, and why the rest are absent is not known. D and trimming were read from the DNA, whereas the V and J calls and clone size are those reported in that table. This sample comprises under 200,000 clones, around 80% of them detected only once. The ten largest clones take up 6.5% of the sample.

The data belong to a study of blood T cell repertoires in COVID-19 (TCRdb year 2020). For context, the study as a whole: Samples covering the acute and convalescent phases of COVID-19 were provided by collaborators in the United States, Italy and Spain. The sample metadata nearly always contained a de-identified subject ID, COVID-19 status, age in years and sex. A freely available public database, intended as a resource for researchers studying the immune response to SARS-CoV-2, is where the repertoires were released. Where available, HLA class I and class II types were obtained from metadata supplied by the sample provider rather than from assay-based typing. Samples came from the ongoing ImmuneRACE study (first 160 participants) plus 1,254 subjects from 6 global collaborators. Deeply sampled blood TCRbeta repertoires from subjects exposed to, actively infected with, or recovered from COVID-19 were included in the dataset. The prospective study material was composed of cDNA or gDNA derived from T cells, B-cell-depleted T cells, or PBMCs. The paper as a whole reports these results and caveats: The amount of clinical and demographic metadata varied by source and participant and was provided uncurated.

Collaborating institutions collected whole blood in K2EDTA tubes following their own protocols. For TCRbeta analysis, collaborators shipped samples in one of three forms: frozen whole blood, isolated PBMCs, or DNA extracted from either of those sample types. V is trimmed back by 2 bases and J by 2 bases, and the junction contains 8 bases that no gene match accounts for. CDR1 is given as LNHDA and CDR2 as SQIVND, both from the germline V gene (reference sequence). The CDR3 contains 17 residues, cysteine and phenylalanine counted. The DNA shown is the 51-base CDR3, in frame from base 1. Sequences were obtained from peripheral blood. This receptor was taken from a man in his sixties or seventies with active or convalescent COVID-19. The V gene is TRBV19 and the J gene is TRBJ2-3; the junction holds 9 bases that match TRBD2. Here the CDR3 is given as CASSIKASGAPTDTQYF. The DNA sequence is given as TGTGCCAGTAGTATAAAGGCTAGCGGGGCCCCCACAGATACGCAGTATTTT.